What follows is one T cell receptor (beta chain) and its context. Its antigen is not identified. Using genomic DNA as the template, TCR beta VDJ and CDR3 profiling was carried out. TCRdb re-called the reads through MiXCR, storing one row per CDR3 protein. The sample has around 160,000 distinct CDR3 sequences, around 48% seen once. These data belong to a study of CD8+CD57+ T cells in acquired aplastic anemia. Overall study context: CD4+ and CD8+ cells, once sorted, gave DNA averaging roughly 3.2 ug.

Study-wide findings and caveats: CD8+ Simpson's diversity showed no significant patient-control difference. The number of CD8+ CDR3 sequences shared by patients and controls was approximately 31.

Patients included in sequencing had previously demonstrated CD8+CD57+ cell expansion by flow cytometry. Germline CDR1 and CDR2: SGHNT and YYREEE (reference sequence). The V and J ends lost 0 bases and 2 bases respectively, with 16 bases between them. CDR3 size: 17 residues. V gene TRBV5-4 combines with J gene TRBJ2-3; D unresolved. The source of this sequence is a human donor with aplastic anemia. Sequenced material: sorted CD4+, CD8+, or CD8+CD57+ T cells (not recorded which) from PBMCs. CDR3 coding DNA: TGTGCCAGCAGCTTGGCCAAAGGCCCCGCCAACACAGATACGCAGTATTTT. Its protein product is CASSLAKGPANTDTQYF.